This TCR beta chain was sequenced during a study of blood T cell repertoires in COVID-19. Germline assignment: CDR1 KGHDR and CDR2 SFDVKD. V was pared by 5 bases and J by 7 bases, with 13 bases between. The CDR3 spans 14 residues. Authors' methods: Estimation of nucleated cell counts was performed using reference gene primer amplification. Profiling relied on immunoSEQ multiplex PCR, and the TCRdb table lists in-frame clones only, not all of them. The V and J calls and clone size come from that table; D and trimming were worked out from the DNA. The table lists some 250,000 clones, roughly 91% of them singletons.

The sequence was obtained from a woman aged 35 to 49 who had recovered from COVID-19. This chain joins TRBV24-1 and TRBJ1-4; D might be TRBD1 (5 bases). The sequenced material came from peripheral blood. In DNA form, the CDR3 reads TGTGCCACCAGTGGAGTGGGGCTCGGTGAAAAACTGTTTTTT. Its translation: CATSGVGLGEKLFF.